This TCR beta chain was identified during a study of blood T cell repertoires in COVID-19. About the study: Sources were T cells, B-cell-depleted T cells, or PBMCs; the material itself was cDNA or gDNA.

V was trimmed by 5 bases and J by 4 bases, leaving 14 bases between them. In germline, CDR1 is LNHDA, CDR2 SQIVND (reference sequence). The CDR3 has 14 residues. This clone was recorded only once. Measured with immunoSEQ multiplex PCR; TCRdb has only the in-frame clones, and not every one. Altogether some 270,000 clones are present, roughly 86% being singletons, with the ten largest covering about 5.4%. The Seattle site enrolled patients during active infection and followed them longitudinally. The receptor comes from a woman aged 80 or older with COVID-19, enrolled during active disease. The sequenced material came from peripheral blood. V is TRBV19 and J is TRBJ1-1; possibly TRBD1 for D (6 bases). Here the CDR3 DNA reads TGTGCCAGTAGTCAAACAGGGACCGGCACTGAAGCTTTCTTT. Protein sequence: CASSQTGTGTEAFF.